The clone carrying this T cell receptor (beta chain) has more than one count but fewer than ten. The entry originates in a study of T-cell reconstitution after alpha-beta-depleted transplantation in children. During its preparation, the TCRbeta library received unique molecular identifiers. Each CDR3 protein gets one entry after TCRdb re-called the PCR reads with MiXCR. The table has roughly 300,000 distinct CDR3 sequences, approximately 9.8% seen once. The clonotype comes from a human donor who donated a stem cell graft to a child with SCID. The sample was PBMCs from the stem cell graft donor, taken from the stem cell graft.

CDR3 in amino acids: CASSQPGGSYEQYF. CDR3 coding DNA: TGTGCCAGTAGTCAACCAGGGGGCTCCTACGAGCAGTACTTC. The chain couples TRBV19 to TRBJ2-7; 7 nucleotides align to TRBD1. V was clipped by 5 bases and J by 0 bases; unmatched bases: 4. The CDR3 is 14 residues long. Per germline, CDR1 LNHDA and CDR2 SQIVND (reference sequence).